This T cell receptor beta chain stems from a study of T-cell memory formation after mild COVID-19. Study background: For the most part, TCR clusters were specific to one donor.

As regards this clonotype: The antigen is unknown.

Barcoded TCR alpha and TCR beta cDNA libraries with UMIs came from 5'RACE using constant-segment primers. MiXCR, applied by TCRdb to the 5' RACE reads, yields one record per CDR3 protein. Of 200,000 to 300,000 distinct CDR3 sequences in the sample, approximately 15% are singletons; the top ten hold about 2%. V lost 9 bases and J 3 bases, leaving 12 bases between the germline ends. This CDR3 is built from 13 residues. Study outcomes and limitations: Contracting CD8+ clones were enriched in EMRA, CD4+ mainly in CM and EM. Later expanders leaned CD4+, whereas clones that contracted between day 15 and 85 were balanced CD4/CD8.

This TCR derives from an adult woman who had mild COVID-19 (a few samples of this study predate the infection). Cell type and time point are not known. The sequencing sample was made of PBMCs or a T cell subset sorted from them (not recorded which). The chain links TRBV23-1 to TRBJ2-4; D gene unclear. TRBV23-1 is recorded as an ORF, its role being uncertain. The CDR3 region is CARIKMDKNIQYF. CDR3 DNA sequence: TGCGCCAGAATCAAAATGGACAAAAACATTCAGTACTTC.